This TCR beta chain is from a study of beta chain features in type 1 diabetes (dated by TCRdb to the late 2010s). Context from the whole study: Mean age, gender distribution, total cell number and subset yield did not differ between patients and healthy donors. A total of some 100,000,000 sorted cells were examined across all samples, and a strong correlation was observed between cell number per subset and RNA yield. The study compared the TCRB repertoires of sorted circulating CD4+ T cell subsets in recently diagnosed type 1 diabetes patients with those in matched healthy donors. Naive and central memory subsets were obtained from all 30 or so donors, but regulatory and stem cell-like memory subsets were isolated from only 8 patients and 8 healthy donors.

Study-level results and caveats: At VDJ recombination sites, type 1 diabetes patients had fewer insertions and more deleted nucleotides, which implies abnormalities in thymic rearrangement. PCR might favor shorter templates, but patient and control samples were amplified and corrected together, so any skew would affect both groups equally. Because small numbers of individuals were included in the HLA sub-analyses, any influence of HLA type on TCRB rearrangement was left unresolved. A moderate but significant shortening of TCRB CDR3 length was observed in type 1 diabetes patients in all four CD4+ subsets. Because cDNA was sequenced instead of genomic DNA, activated cells with high expression could be over-represented, although the groups did not differ in activation or CD3 levels. Naive, central memory and regulatory TCRB repertoires appeared to be more alike among patients than among healthy donors.

Points on this clone: It lacks a known antigen. Base quality data are lacking; no much larger clone is found one base away.

The entire isolated RNA was reverse transcribed using the High Capacity cDNA Reverse Transcription Kit, and thus expressed TCRB transcripts were sequenced. Naive, central memory and regulatory T cell samples underwent deep immunoSEQ sequencing, averaging around 3.6 million total reads per sample. After sorted cells were lysed in RLT buffer, RNA was extracted with DNase-treated RNeasy Micro or Mini kits, with the choice depending on cell number. Each cell subset was processed on its own to prevent cross-contamination, while patient and healthy donor samples were processed together. The immunoSEQ multiplex PCR was used to amplify TCRB sequences from cDNA, yielding 87-bp fragments that span the CDR3 region. Sequencing of the amplicons was done on the Illumina HiSeq platform. Processing in the source paper ran as follows. PCR bias was corrected computationally using synthetic template baselines, and reads within Hamming distance 2 were collapsed, with unmergeable singletons discarded. Reads were aligned against IMGT so that V, D and J genes, CDR3 length and insertions or deletions at six rearrangement sites could be assigned. Within each subset, clonotype counts were normalized to sorted cell number, and only after that were true diversity and Gini coefficients computed with the tcR R package. The overlap coefficient, calculated on TCRB nucleotide sequences, was used to quantify repertoire sharing. Out-of-frame TCRB sequences from naive cells were analyzed to stand in for the pre-selection repertoire. This is the immuneACCESS table as TCRdb keeps it, with only in-frame sequences that have V and J called. A part of the clones is gone; compared with another copy, unresolved V genes explain less than half, and the rest is unexplained. V and J calls and clone size are given by that table; D and trimming were obtained from the DNA. Recorded for this sample are about half a million clones; around 10% of them occurred a single time. Of the sample, less than 0.06% is held by the ten largest clones.

Each donor gave one peripheral blood draw, roughly 110 mL on average, collected into heparinised tubes. Naive, central memory, regulatory and stem cell-like memory CD4+ T cells were sorted on a BD FACSAria II using a panel including CD45RO, CCR7, CD25, CD127, CD95 and CD27. A purity above 95% was achieved for all sorted populations. Right away, PBMCs were isolated by Lymphoprep density gradient centrifugation and were stained directly, with no culture step. Samples were stained and sorted in pairs, with one healthy donor and one patient per experiment, so that batch effects were minimized. The TCR originated in a woman aged 18-35 years in good health. The sample was naive CD4+ T cells from blood. Explained via the paper, the cell subset or site label denotes: true naive CD4+ T cells.

The DNA sequence is as follows: TGTGCCAGCAGCGCCGCAGGAAGAGGTGAAAAACTGTTTTTT. Its amino acids are CASSAAGRGEKLFF. The chain employs TRBV9 and TRBJ1-4, with the D gene not confidently named. Taken from the germline V gene, the CDR1 and CDR2 loops are SGDLS and YYNGEE. Measured from the cysteine to the phenylalanine, the CDR3 is 14 residues long. The kept DNA is CDR3 alone, 42 bases in frame from the first base. At the junction V is shortened by 3 bases and J by 7 bases, with 13 bases in between.